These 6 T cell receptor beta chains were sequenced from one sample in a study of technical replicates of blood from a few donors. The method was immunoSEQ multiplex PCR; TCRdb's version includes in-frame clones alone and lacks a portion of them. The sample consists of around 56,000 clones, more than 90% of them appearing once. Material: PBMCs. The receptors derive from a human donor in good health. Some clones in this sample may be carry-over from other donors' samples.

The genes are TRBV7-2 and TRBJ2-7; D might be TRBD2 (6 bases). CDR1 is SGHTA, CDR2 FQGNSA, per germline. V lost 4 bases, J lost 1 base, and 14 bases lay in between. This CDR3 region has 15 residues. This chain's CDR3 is CASSWAGGGSYEQYF. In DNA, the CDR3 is TGTGCCAGCAGCTGGGCGGGTGGAGGGTCCTACGAGCAGTACTTC. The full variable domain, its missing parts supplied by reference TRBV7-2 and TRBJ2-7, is GAGVSQSPSNKVTEKGKDVELRCDPISGHTALYWYRQSLGQGLEFLIYFQGNSAPDKSGLPSDRFSAERTGGSVSTLTIQRTQQEDSAVYLCASSWAGGGSYEQYFGPGTRLTVT.

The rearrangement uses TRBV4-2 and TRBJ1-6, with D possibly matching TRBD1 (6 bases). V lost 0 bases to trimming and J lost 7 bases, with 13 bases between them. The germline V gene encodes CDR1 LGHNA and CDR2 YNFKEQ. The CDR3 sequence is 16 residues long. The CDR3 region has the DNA TGTGCCAGCAGCCAAGATAGAACAGGGCACAATTCACCCCTCCACTTT. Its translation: CASSQDRTGHNSPLHF.

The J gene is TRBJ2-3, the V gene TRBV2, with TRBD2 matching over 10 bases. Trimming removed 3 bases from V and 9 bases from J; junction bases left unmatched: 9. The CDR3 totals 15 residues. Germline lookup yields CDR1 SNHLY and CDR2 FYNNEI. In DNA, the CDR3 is TGTGCCAGCAGTGATTCCAGCGGGGGGGGAAGGACGCAGTATTTT. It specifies CASSDSSGGGRTQYF.

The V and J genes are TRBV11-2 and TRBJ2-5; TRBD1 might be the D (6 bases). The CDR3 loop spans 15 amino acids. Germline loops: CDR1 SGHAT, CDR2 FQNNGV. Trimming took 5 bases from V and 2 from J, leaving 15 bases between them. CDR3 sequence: CASSLTTGTQETQYF. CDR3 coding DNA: TGTGCCAGCAGCCTGACGACAGGCACTCAAGAGACCCAGTACTTC.

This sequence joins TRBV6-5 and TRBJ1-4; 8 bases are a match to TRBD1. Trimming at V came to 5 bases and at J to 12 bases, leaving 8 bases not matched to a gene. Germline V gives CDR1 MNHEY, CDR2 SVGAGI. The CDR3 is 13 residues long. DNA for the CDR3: TGTGCCAGCAGTAGAACAGGGGGTCAGGAACTGTTTTTT. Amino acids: CASSRTGGQELFF.

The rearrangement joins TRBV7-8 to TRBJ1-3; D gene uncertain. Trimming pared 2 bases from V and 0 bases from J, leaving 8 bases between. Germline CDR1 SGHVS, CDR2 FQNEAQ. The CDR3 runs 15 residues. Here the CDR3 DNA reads TGTGCCAGCAGCTTATCACGCAGCTCTGGAAACACCATATATTTT. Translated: CASSLSRSSGNTIYF.